This T cell receptor (beta chain) was observed in a study of cytomegalovirus exposure and HLA in healthy donors. Only one count was recorded for this clone. Its antigen is unidentified. This CDR3 is 16 amino acids long. V dropped 7 bases and J dropped 3; count of bases not matched to a gene: 15. Germline values: CDR1 MDHEN, CDR2 SYDVKM. General study results and limits: Researchers reported in a later analysis that a missense DCLRE1C variant was tied to TCR beta V- and J-gene trimming. Confirmation in vitro established that three CMV-associated chains were specific for CMV antigens. TCR beta chains associated with HLA were, in a later analysis, more clonally expanded than equally common others. The classifier was said to identify cytomegalovirus status with high specificity and sensitivity.

PCR amplification relied on 60 Vbeta primers (plus 13 Jbeta primers). Repertoires were generated with immunoSEQ multiplex PCR, while TCRdb's copy carries only in-frame clones and drops some. Of some 200,000 clones listed, 82% are singletons. V and J are TRBV28 and TRBJ2-7; 7 nucleotides agree with TRBD1. The sequence came from a woman under 30 in good health and CMV-seronegative. Sequenced: PBMCs. CDR3 protein: CASTPPKGALIYEQYF. The CDR3 DNA is TGTGCCAGCACCCCTCCTAAGGGGGCTCTCATCTACGAGCAGTACTTC.